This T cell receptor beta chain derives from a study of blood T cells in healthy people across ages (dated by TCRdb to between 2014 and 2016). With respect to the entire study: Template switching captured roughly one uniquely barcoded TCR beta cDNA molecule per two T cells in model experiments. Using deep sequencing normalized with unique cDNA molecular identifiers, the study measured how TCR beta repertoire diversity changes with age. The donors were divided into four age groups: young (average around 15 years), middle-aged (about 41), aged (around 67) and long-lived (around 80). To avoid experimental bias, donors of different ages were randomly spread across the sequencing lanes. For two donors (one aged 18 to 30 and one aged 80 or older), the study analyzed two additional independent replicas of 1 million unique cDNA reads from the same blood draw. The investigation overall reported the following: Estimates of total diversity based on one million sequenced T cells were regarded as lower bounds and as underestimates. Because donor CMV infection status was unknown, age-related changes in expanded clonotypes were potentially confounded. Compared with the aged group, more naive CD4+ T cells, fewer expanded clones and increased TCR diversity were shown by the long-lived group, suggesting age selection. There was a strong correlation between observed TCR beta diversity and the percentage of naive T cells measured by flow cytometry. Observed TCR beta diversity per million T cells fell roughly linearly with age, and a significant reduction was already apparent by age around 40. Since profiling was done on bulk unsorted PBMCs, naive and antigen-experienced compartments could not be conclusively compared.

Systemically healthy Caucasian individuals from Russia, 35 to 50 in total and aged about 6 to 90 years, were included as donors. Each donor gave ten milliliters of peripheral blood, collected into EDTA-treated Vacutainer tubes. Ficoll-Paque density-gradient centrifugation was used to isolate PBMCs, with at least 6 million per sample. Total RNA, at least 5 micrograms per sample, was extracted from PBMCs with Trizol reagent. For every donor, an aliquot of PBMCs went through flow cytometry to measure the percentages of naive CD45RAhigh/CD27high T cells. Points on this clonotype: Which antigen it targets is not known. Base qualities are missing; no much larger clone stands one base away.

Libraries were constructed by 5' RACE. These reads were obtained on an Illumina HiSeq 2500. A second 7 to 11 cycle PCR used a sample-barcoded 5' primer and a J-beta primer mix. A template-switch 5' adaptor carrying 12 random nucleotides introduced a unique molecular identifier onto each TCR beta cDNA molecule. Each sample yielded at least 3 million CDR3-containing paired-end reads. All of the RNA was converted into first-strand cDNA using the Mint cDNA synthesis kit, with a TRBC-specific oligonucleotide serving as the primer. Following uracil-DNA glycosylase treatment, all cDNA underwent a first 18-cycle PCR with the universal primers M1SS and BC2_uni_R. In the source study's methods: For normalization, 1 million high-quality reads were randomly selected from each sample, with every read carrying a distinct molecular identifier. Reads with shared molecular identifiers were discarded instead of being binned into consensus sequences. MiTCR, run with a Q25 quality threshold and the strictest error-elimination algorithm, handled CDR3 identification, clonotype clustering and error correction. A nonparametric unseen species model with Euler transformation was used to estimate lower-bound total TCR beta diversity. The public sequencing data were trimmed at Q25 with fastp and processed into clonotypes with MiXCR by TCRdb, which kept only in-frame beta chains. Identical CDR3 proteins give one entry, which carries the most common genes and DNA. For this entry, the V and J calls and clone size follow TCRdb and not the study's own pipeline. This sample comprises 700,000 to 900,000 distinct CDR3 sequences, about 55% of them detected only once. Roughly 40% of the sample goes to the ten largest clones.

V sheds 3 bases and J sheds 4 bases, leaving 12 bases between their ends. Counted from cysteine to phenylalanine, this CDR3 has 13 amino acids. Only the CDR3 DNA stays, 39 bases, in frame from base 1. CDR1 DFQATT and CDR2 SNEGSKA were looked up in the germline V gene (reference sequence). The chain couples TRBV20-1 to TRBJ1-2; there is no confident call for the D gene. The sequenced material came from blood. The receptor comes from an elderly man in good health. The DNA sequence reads TGCAGTGCTAGGGCCGACATGGGCTATGGCTACACCTTC. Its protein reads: CSARADMGYGYTF.